This T cell receptor (beta chain) was observed in a study of T cells after yellow fever vaccination. In the study overall: Fractions with few cells were prepared using SMART-Seq v4 Ultra Low Input. Notes on the study in general: Post-booster repertoires contained most primary-vaccination clones again (approximately 97% CD4, around 89% CD8).

Per germline, CDR1 MNHNY and CDR2 SVGAGI (reference sequence). Trimming cost V 2 bases and J 7 bases; bases outside gene matches: 7. The CDR3 sequence is 15 residues long. By 5'RACE template switching, TCR cDNA was produced, with a universal primer site and UMIs added in the process. TCRdb used MiXCR to reprocess the 5' RACE reads, holding one entry per CDR3 protein. The sample has about 160,000 distinct CDR3 sequences; about a tenth are singletons. This clonotype was counted at least ten times. Its antigen is unknown. This clonotype was obtained from a man between 18 and 29 years old who received the YFV17D yellow fever vaccine. The chain carries TRBV6-6 and TRBJ2-1; TRBD2 matches 8 bases. Sequenced here: CD8+ T cells sorted from PBMCs, sampled 45 days after the yellow fever booster vaccination. CDR3 amino acids: CASSYVRGGLNEQFF. The CDR3 nucleotides read TGTGCCAGCAGTTACGTCCGGGGGGGCTTAAATGAGCAGTTCTTC.